The 8 T cell receptor beta chains below come from one sample, sequenced in a study of vaccination effects on CD4 cells after COVID-19. TCRdb's table, derived via immunoSEQ multiplex PCR, lists solely in-frame clones and lacks some. The sample has tens of thousands of clones, less than 80% seen once. Their recognized antigens are unknown. Before sequencing took place, the ViraFEST assay used viral peptide pools to expand antigen-specific CD4+ T cells. CD4+ T cells were isolated after approximately 10 days of culture. Two-dose vaccination with either BNT162b2 or mRNA-1273 was given to the participants. Specimen: CD4+ T cells from PBMCs cultured with HCoV-229E spike peptides, collected after COVID-19 vaccination. These receptors were taken from a human donor who received a COVID-19 vaccine.

V and J are TRBV6-2 or TRBV6-3 and TRBJ2-7; TRBD1 aligns across 9 bases. Trimming removed 2 bases from V and 0 bases from J; junction bases left unmatched: 14. The CDR3 contains 19 residues. From germline, CDR1 is MNHEY and CDR2 SVGEGT. This CDR3 is CASSYRNWGRTGDSYEQYV. For the CDR3, the DNA is TGTGCCAGCAGTTACCGGAACTGGGGTAGGACAGGGGACTCCTACGAGCAGTACGTC.

The rearrangement joins TRBV9 to TRBJ2-2; a possible D gene is TRBD1 (5 bases). This CDR3 region has 15 residues. V lost 3 bases and J 0 bases, leaving 9 bases between the germline ends. Germline V lookup: CDR1 SGDLS, CDR2 YYNGEE. The CDR3 loop reads CASSAGSSNTGELFF. The CDR3 coding sequence is TGTGCCAGCAGCGCAGGGTCGTCGAACACCGGGGAGCTGTTTTTT.

The table lists this clone with a few counts. The J gene is TRBJ1-5, the V gene TRBV18, with D maybe TRBD1 (6 bases). This CDR3 contains 16 residues. CDR1 and CDR2 from the germline V gene are KGHSH and LQKENI. Deletions cut 2 bases from V and 0 bases from J, with 11 bases between. The CDR3 DNA sequence: TGTGCCAGCTCACCAGGGGGGCAGGATAGCAATCAGCCCCAGCATTTT. Protein sequence: CASSPGGQDSNQPQHF.

This chain uses TRBV19 with TRBJ1-5, with a tentative D call TRBD1 (6 bases). The CDR3 spans 16 residues. The germline gives CDR1 LNHDA, CDR2 SQIVND (reference sequence). Trimming cost V 5 bases and J 0 bases, with 14 bases left between them. Here the CDR3 reads CASSFQGLYSNQPQHF. The CDR3 DNA reads as TGTGCCAGTAGTTTCCAGGGGCTTTATAGCAATCAGCCCCAGCATTTT.

This clone turned up a few times. The rearrangement uses TRBV7-9 and TRBJ2-7; 7 bases fit TRBD1. Germline V lookup: CDR1 SEHNR, CDR2 FQNEAQ (reference sequence). The CDR3 spans 13 residues. Trimming took 3 bases from V and 2 from J; bases not matched to a gene: 1. The CDR3 loop reads CASSFGTAYEQYV. The CDR3 DNA sequence: TGTGCCAGCAGCTTCGGGACAGCCTACGAGCAGTACGTC.

This clone was counted only a few times. The J gene is TRBJ2-2, the V gene TRBV5-1, with 7 nucleotides matching TRBD1. V lost 2 bases and J lost 8; bases outside the gene matches: 12. The CDR3 totals 16 residues. Germline lookup yields CDR1 SGHRS and CDR2 YFSETQ. The CDR3 here is CASSFDRVLVTGELFF. CDR3 bases: TGCGCCAGCAGCTTCGACAGGGTTCTCGTTACGGGGGAGCTGTTTTTT.

Only a few counts were recorded for this clone. This rearrangement joins TRBV10-1 to TRBJ2-6, with D possibly TRBD2 on 6 matching bases. CDR1 and CDR2 (germline): WNHNN, SYGVQD (reference sequence). The CDR3 has 15 residues. V was shortened by 4 bases and J by 4 bases, with 11 bases between the two germline ends. The CDR3, as DNA: TGCGCCAGCAGTGTAGGAGGGGCAGGGGCCAACGTCCTGACTTTC. This translates into CASSVGGAGANVLTF.

This clone showed up just once. The chain recombines TRBV7-3 with TRBJ2-5; 7 bases align to TRBD1. The germline CDR1 and CDR2 sequences are SGHTA and FQGTGA. The CDR3 covers 17 residues. V shed 1 base and J 5 bases; nucleotides not matched to a gene: 13. This CDR3 reads CASSLMGTAGGKETQYF. In DNA, the CDR3 is TGTGCCAGCAGCTTAATGGGGACGGCAGGGGGAAAGGAGACCCAGTACTTC.